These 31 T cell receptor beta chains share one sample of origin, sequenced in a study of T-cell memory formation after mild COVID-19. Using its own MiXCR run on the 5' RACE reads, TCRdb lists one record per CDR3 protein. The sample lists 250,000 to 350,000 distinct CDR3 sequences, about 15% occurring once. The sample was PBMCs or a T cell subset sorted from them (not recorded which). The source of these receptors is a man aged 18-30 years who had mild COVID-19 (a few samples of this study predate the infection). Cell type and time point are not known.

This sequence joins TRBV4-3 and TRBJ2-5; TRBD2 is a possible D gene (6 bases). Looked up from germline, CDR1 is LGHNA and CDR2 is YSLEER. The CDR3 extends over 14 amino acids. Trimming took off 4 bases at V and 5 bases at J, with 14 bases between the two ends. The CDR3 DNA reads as TGCGCCAGCAGCCGACAGAGCGGAGGGGAGACCCAGTACTTC. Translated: CASSRQSGGETQYF.

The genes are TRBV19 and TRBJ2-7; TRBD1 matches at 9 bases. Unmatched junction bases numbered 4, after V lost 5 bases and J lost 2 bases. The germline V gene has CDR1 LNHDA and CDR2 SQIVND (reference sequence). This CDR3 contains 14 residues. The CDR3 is CASSQQGAAYEQYF. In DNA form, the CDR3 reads TGTGCCAGTAGTCAACAGGGGGCAGCCTACGAGCAGTACTTC. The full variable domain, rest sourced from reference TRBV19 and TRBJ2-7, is DGGITQSPKYLFRKEGQNVTLSCEQNLNHDAMYWYRQDPGQGLRLIYYSQIVNDFQKGDIAEGYSVSREKKESFPLTVTSAQKNPTAFYLCASSQQGAAYEQYFGPGTRLTVT.

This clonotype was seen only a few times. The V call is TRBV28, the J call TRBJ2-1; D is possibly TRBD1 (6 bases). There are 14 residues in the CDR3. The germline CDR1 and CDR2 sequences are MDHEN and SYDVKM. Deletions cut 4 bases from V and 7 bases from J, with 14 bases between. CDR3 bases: TGTGCCAGCAGTTCAAAATTCCAGGGGAATGAGCAGTTCTTC. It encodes CASSSKFQGNEQFF.

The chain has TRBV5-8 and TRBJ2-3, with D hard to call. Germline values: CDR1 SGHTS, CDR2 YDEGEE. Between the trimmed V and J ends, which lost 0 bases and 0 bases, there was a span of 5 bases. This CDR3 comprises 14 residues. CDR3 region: CASSLGKSTDTQYF. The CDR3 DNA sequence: TGTGCCAGCAGCTTGGGGAAGAGCACAGATACGCAGTATTTT.

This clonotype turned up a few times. CDR3 region: CSATVNYGYTF. CDR3 DNA: TGCAGCGCGACAGTTAACTATGGCTACACCTTC. The chain is built from TRBV29-1 and TRBJ1-2, with D perhaps matching TRBD1 (5 bases). Germline V gene sequence: CDR1 SQVTM, CDR2 ANQGSEA. The CDR3 is 11 residues long. V was shortened by 7 bases and J by 1 base, with 7 bases between the two germline ends. Drawing the rest from reference TRBV29-1 and TRBJ1-2, the complete variable domain is SAVISQKPSRDICQRGTSLTIQCQVDSQVTMMFWYRQQPGQSLTLIATANQGSEATYESGFVIDKFPISRPNLTFSTLTVSNMSPEDSSIYLCSATVNYGYTFGSGTRLTVV.

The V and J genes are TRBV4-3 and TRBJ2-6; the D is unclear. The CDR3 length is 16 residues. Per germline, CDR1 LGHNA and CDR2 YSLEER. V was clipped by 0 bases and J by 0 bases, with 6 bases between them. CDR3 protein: CASSQDAGSGANVLTF. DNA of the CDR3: TGCGCCAGCAGCCAAGATGCAGGCTCTGGGGCCAACGTCCTGACTTTC.

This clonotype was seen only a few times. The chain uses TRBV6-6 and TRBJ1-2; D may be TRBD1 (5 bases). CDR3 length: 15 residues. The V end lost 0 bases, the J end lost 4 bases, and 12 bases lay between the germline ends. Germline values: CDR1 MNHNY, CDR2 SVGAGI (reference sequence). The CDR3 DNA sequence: TGTGCCAGCAGTTACTCCTCAGGGACCGTCTATGGCTACACCTTC. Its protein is CASSYSSGTVYGYTF.

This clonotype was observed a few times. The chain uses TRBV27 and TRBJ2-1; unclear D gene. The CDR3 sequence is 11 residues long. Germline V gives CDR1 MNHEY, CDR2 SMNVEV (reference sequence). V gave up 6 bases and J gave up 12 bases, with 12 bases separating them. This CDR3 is CASRSMDVQFF. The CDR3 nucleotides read TGTGCCAGCAGGTCGATGGATGTGCAGTTCTTC.

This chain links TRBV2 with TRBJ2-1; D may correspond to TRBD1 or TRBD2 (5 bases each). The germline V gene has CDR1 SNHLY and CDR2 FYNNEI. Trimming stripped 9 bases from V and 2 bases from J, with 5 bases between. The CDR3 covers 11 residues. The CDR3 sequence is CARGAYNEQFF. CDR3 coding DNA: TGTGCCAGGGGGGCCTACAATGAGCAGTTCTTC.

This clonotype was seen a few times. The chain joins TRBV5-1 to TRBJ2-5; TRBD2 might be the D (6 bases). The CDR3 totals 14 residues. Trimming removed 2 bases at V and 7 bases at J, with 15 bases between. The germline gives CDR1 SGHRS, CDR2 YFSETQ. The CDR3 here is CASSFGAREATQYF. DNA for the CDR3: TGCGCCAGCAGCTTTGGGGCCAGGGAGGCGACCCAGTACTTC.

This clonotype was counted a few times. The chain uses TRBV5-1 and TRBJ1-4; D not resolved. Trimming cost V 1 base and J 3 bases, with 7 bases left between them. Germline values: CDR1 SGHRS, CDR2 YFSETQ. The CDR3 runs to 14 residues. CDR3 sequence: CASSLSTANEKLFF. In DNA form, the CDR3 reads TGCGCCAGCAGCTTGTCCACAGCTAATGAAAAACTGTTTTTT.

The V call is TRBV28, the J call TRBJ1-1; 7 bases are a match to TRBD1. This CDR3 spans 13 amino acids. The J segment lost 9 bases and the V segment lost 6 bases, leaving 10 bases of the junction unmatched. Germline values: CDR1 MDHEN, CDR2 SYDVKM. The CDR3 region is CASSPPDRTKAFF. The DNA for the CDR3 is TGTGCCAGCAGCCCTCCGGACAGGACTAAAGCTTTCTTT.

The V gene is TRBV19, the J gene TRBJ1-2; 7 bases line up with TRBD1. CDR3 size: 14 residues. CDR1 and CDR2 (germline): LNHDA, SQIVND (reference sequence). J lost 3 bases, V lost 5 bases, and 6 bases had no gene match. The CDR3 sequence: CASSLTGTDYGYTF. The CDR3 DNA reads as TGTGCCAGTAGTCTTACCGGGACAGACTATGGCTACACCTTC.

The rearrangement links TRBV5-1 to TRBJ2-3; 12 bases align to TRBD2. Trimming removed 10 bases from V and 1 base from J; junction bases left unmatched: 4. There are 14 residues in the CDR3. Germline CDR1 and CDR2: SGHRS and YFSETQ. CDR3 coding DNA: TGCGCCGTCCGACTAGCGGGGGGCACAGATACGCAGTATTTT. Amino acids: CAVRLAGGTDTQYF.

This CDR3 reads CASSIEGGPAGELFF. Here the CDR3 DNA reads TGTGCCAGCAGCATAGAAGGGGGGCCCGCCGGGGAGCTGTTTTTT. The chain has TRBV9 and TRBJ2-2; D is possibly TRBD1 or TRBD2 (6 bases each). The V gene's germline CDR1 is SGDLS and CDR2 YYNGEE. V was clipped by 4 bases and J by 6 bases, with 16 bases between them. This CDR3 comprises 15 residues. The full variable domain, completed using reference TRBV9 and TRBJ2-2, is DSGVTQTPKHLITATGQRVTLRCSPRSGDLSVYWYQQSLDQGLQFLIQYYNGEERAKGNILERFSAQQFPDLHSELNLSSLELGDSALYFCASSIEGGPAGELFFGEGSRLTVL.

The CDR3 protein is CASGQGAGGREETQYF. In DNA, the CDR3 is TGCGCCAGCGGACAGGGGGCAGGGGGACGAGAAGAGACCCAGTACTTC. This sequence joins TRBV4-3 and TRBJ2-5, with 11 positions matching TRBD1. After removal of 8 bases from V and 3 bases from J, the junction contained 11 bases not matched to a gene. The CDR3 runs to 16 residues. The germline gives CDR1 LGHNA, CDR2 YSLEER.

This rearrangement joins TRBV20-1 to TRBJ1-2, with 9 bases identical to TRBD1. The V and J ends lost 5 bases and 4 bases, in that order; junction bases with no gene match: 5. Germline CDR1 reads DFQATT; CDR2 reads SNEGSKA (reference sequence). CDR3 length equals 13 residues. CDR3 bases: TGCAGTGCTCGGGGACAGGGCATCTATGGCTACACCTTC. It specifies CSARGQGIYGYTF.

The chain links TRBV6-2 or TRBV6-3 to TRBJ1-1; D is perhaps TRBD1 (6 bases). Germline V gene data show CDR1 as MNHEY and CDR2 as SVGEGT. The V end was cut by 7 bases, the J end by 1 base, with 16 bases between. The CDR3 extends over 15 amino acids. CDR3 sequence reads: CASTYHQTGNTEAFF. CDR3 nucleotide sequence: TGTGCCAGCACCTACCACCAGACAGGGAACACTGAAGCTTTCTTT.

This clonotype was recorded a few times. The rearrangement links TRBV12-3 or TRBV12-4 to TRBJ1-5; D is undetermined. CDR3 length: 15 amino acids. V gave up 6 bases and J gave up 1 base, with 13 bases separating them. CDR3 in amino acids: CASSPLGGSNQPQHF. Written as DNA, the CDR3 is TGTGCCAGCAGCCCCCTCGGCGGGAGCAATCAGCCCCAGCATTTT.

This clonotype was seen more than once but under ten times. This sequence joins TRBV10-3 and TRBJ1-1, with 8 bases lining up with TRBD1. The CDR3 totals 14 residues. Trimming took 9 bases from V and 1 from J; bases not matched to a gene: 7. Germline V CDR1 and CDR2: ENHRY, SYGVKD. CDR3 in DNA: TGTGCCATGGCACAGGGGGTTGGGAACACTGAAGCTTTCTTT. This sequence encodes CAMAQGVGNTEAFF.

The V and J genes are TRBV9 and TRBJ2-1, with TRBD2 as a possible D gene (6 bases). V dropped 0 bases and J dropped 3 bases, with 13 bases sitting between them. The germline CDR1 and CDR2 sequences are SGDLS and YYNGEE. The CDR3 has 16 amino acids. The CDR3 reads CASSVEGRGSYNEQFF. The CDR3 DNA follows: TGTGCCAGCAGCGTAGAGGGGCGGGGCAGCTACAATGAGCAGTTCTTC.

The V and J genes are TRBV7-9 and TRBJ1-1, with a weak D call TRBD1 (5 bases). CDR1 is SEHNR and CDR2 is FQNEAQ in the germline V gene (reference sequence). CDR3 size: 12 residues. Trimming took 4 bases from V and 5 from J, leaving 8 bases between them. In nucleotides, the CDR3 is TGTGCCAGCAGCTCCGAGGGGACTGAAGCTTTCTTT. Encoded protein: CASSSEGTEAFF.

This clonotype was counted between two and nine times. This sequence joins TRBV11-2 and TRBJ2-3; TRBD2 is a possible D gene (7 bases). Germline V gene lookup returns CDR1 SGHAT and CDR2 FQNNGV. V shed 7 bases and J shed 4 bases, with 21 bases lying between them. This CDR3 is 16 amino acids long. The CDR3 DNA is TGTGCCAGCACACAAAAAGGGGGGGACTTACCAGATACGCAGTATTTT. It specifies CASTQKGGDLPDTQYF.

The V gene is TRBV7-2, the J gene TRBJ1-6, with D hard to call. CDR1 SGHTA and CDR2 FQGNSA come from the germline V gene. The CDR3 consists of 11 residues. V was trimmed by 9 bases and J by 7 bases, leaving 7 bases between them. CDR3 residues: CASGRNSPLHF. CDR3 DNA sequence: TGTGCCAGTGGACGGAATTCACCCCTCCACTTT.

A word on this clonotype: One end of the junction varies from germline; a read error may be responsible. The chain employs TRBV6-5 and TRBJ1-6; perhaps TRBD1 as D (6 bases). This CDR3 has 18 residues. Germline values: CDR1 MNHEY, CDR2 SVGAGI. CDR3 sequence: CDSSNRAATRSYNSPLHF. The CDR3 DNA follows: TGTGACAGCAGTAACAGGGCCGCTACCCGCTCCTATAATTCACCCCTCCACTTT.

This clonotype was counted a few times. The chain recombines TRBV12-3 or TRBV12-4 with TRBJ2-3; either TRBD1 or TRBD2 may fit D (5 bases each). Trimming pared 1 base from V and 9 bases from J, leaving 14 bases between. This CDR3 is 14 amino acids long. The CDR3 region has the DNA TGTGCCAGCAGTTTAGGGAGCGGCCCAGGGACGCAGTATTTT. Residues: CASSLGSGPGTQYF.

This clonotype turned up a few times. CDR3 sequence (DNA): TGTGCCAGCAAGCGAGGGACTACTGAAGCTTTCTTT. This sequence encodes CASKRGTTEAFF. The gene calls are TRBV28 and TRBJ1-1; tentatively, D is TRBD1 (5 bases). CDR1 and CDR2 (germline): MDHEN, SYDVKM. Between the trimmed V and J ends, which lost 7 bases and 5 bases, there was a span of 11 bases. This CDR3 has 12 amino acids.

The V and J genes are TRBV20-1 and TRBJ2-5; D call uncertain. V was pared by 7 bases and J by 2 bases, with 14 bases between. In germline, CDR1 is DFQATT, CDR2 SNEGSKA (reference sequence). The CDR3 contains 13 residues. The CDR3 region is CSVPPRNQETQYF. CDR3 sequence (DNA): TGCAGTGTTCCCCCCAGGAATCAAGAGACCCAGTACTTC.

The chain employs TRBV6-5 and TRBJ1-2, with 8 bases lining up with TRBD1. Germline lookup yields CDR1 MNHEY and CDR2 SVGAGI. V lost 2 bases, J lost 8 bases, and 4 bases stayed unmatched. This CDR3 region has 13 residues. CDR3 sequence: CASSYDRGLGYTF. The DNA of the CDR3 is TGTGCCAGCAGTTACGACAGGGGTCTAGGCTACACCTTC.

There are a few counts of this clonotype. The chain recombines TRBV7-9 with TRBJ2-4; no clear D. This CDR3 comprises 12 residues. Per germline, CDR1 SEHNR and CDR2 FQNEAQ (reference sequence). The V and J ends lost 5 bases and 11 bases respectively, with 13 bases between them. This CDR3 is CASSPATDVQYF. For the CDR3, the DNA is TGTGCCAGCAGCCCGGCGACCGATGTTCAGTACTTC. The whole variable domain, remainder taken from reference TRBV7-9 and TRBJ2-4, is DTGVSQNPRHKITKRGQNVTFRCDPISEHNRLYWYRQTLGQGPEFLTYFQNEAQLEKSRLLSDRFSAERPKGSFSTLEIQRTEQGDSAMYLCASSPATDVQYFGAGTRLSVL.

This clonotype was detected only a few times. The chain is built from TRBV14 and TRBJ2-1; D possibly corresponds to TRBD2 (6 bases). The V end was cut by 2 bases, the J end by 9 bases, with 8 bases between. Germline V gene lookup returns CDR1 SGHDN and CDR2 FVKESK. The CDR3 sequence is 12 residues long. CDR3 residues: CASSQWGGEQFF. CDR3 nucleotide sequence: TGTGCCAGCAGCCAATGGGGAGGTGAGCAGTTCTTC. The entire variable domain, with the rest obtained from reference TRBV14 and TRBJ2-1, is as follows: EAGVTQFPSHSVIEKGQTVTLRCDPISGHDNLYWYRRVMGKEIKFLLHFVKESKQDESGMPNNRFLAERTGGTYSTLKVQPAELEDSGVYFCASSQWGGEQFFGPGTRLTVL.